These 3 T cell receptor beta chains originate from one sample sequenced in a study of shared clonotypes between healthy human individuals. Terminally differentiated effector memory CD45RA+ cells were left out of the naive CD8 fraction, which was CD45RO-negative and positively selected for CCR7. TCRdb keeps only in-frame clones here, not all; method: immunoSEQ multiplex PCR. The table shows roughly 2.1 million clones, with roughly 91% occurring only once. Source material: naive CD8+ T cells from PBMCs. The receptors originated from a man aged 18 to 29 in good health. Some clones in this sample may be carry-over from other donors' samples.

The chain couples TRBV27 to TRBJ1-5; 7 nucleotides align to TRBD1. CDR3 length: 15 amino acids. Trimming at V came to 3 bases and at J to 1 base, leaving 3 bases not matched to a gene. CDR1 is MNHEY, CDR2 SMNVEV, per germline (reference sequence). The CDR3 spells CASSFAGGSNQPQHF. The CDR3 region has the DNA TGTGCCAGCAGTTTCGCAGGGGGAAGCAATCAGCCCCAGCATTTT.

The chain has TRBV6-5 and TRBJ1-2, with 8 bases aligning to TRBD1. Looked up from germline, CDR1 is MNHEY and CDR2 is SVGAGI. J gave up 3 bases and V 2 bases, and 2 bases lay outside the gene matches. The CDR3 sequence is 14 residues long. CDR3 loop: CASSYTQGDYGYTF. CDR3 in DNA: TGTGCCAGCAGTTACACACAGGGGGACTATGGCTACACCTTC.

The rearrangement uses TRBV7-9 and TRBJ1-1; 10 bases align to TRBD1. V lost 6 bases and J lost 10; bases outside the gene matches: 5. The length of the CDR3 is 12 residues. CDR1 SEHNR and CDR2 FQNEAQ come from the germline V gene (reference sequence). Written as DNA, the CDR3 is TGTGCCAGCAGGACAGGGGGCGCGGGAGCTTTCTTT. Translating it yields CASRTGGAGAFF.